Sequencing of this T cell receptor beta chain was carried out in a study of a mutant IDH1 vaccine in newly diagnosed glioma. Study background: Once 4-6 weeks had passed after radiotherapy alone, vaccination started, or it started with temozolomide cycles.

The protocol was immunoSEQ multiplex PCR, while the TCRdb copy is restricted to in-frame clones and leaves out a portion. The sample lists about 29,000 clones, over 80% occurring once. About this clone itself: Its specificity is not known.

CDR3 length equals 15 residues. Trimming removed 5 bases from V and 5 bases from J; junction bases left unmatched: 12. CDR1 LNHDA and CDR2 SQIVND come from the germline V gene (reference sequence). As for time point: week 23, last vaccination. Doses consisted of 300 ug of mutant IDH1 20-mer peptide each, paired with topical imiquimod. The TCR originated in a woman aged 18-29 years with glioma. The chain recombines TRBV19 with TRBJ2-7; 7 bases line up with TRBD2. The specimen comprised PBMCs, sampled from a glioma patient whose treatment included an IDH1 peptide vaccine. DNA for the CDR3: TGTGCCAGTAGTGGGAGGGCGCGGGGTCAACACGAGCAGTACTTC. Residues: CASSGRARGQHEQYF.